These 22 T cell receptor beta chains share one sample of origin, sequenced in a study of shared clonotypes between healthy human individuals. Repertoires were generated with immunoSEQ multiplex PCR, while TCRdb's copy carries only in-frame clones and drops some. This sample has 400,000 to 500,000 clones; around 80% occur once, and the top ten carry about 12%. Material for sequencing was PBMCs. These receptors all come from a woman aged 40 to 50 in good health. Some clones in this sample may be carry-over from other donors' samples.

This clone came up once. The chain joins TRBV7-9 to TRBJ2-3; D perhaps matches TRBD2 (7 bases). CDR1 and CDR2 (germline): SEHNR, FQNEAQ (reference sequence). Trimming left V 3 bases short and J 3 bases short, with 16 bases between. This CDR3 is 16 amino acids long. The CDR3 loop is CASSLGGLAGTDTQYF. Written as DNA, the CDR3 is TGTGCCAGCAGCTTGGGGGGGCTAGCCGGAACAGATACGCAGTATTTT.

This clone appeared many times. The chain carries TRBV7-9 and TRBJ1-2; 8 bases map to TRBD1. Per the germline V gene, CDR1 is SEHNR and CDR2 is FQNEAQ (reference sequence). This CDR3 is 16 amino acids long. Trimming removed 4 bases from V and 1 base from J; junction bases left unmatched: 8. The DNA of the CDR3 is TGTGCCAGCAGCTACTTGGGACAGGAAAATAACTATGGCTACACCTTC. Amino acids: CASSYLGQENNYGYTF. Filled out from reference TRBV7-9 and TRBJ1-2, the complete variable domain reads DTGVSQNPRHKITKRGQNVTFRCDPISEHNRLYWYRQTLGQGPEFLTYFQNEAQLEKSRLLSDRFSAERPKGSFSTLEIQRTEQGDSAMYLCASSYLGQENNYGYTFGSGTRLTVV.

This chain joins TRBV18 and TRBJ2-3, with 7 positions matching TRBD1. The CDR3 runs to 15 residues. The germline V gene encodes CDR1 KGHSH and CDR2 LQKENI. J lost 3 bases, V lost 1 base, and 4 bases had no gene match. CDR3 coding DNA: TGTGCCAGCTCACCACGGGACAGAAGGACAGATACGCAGTATTTT. Its translation: CASSPRDRRTDTQYF.

V gene TRBV21-1 combines with J gene TRBJ2-1; no DNA check was done on the table's D call, TRBD2. TRBV21-1 is noted as a pseudogene. This CDR3 region has 14 residues. The CDR3 is CASSKGGGYNEQFF. The CDR3 DNA reads as TGTGCCAGCAGCAAAGGGGGGGGATACAATGAGCAGTTCTTC.

The V call is TRBV11-2, the J call TRBJ2-5; TRBD1 matches 7 bases. V was pared by 5 bases and J by 0 bases, with 9 bases of the junction left unmatched. The CDR3 sequence is 16 residues long. Germline V gene data show CDR1 as SGHAT and CDR2 as FQNNGV. The CDR3 loop reads CASSRRDSLYQETQYF. In DNA form, the CDR3 reads TGTGCCAGCAGCCGCCGGGACAGTCTATACCAAGAGACCCAGTACTTC.

The rearrangement uses TRBV6-1 and TRBJ2-1; D gene ambiguous. The germline gives CDR1 MNHNS, CDR2 SASEGT. Trimming removed 6 bases from V and 0 bases from J, with 15 bases in between. The CDR3 spans 16 residues. CDR3 bases: TGTGCCAGCAGCGAACAAACAAGTATCTCCTACAATGAGCAGTTCTTC. Its protein product is CASSEQTSISYNEQFF.

Remarks on this clone: Germline and junction disagree at one end, which may indicate a read error. This sequence joins TRBV6-5 and TRBJ2-7; 11 positions agree with TRBD1. The germline V gene has CDR1 MNHEY and CDR2 SVGAGI. This CDR3 contains 13 residues. CDR3 sequence (DNA): TGTGCCATCAGTGGACAGGGGGCGAGCGAGCAGTACTTC. Translation: CAISGQGASEQYF.

This clone was recorded once. V and J are TRBV18 and TRBJ1-3; 7 bases line up with TRBD1. Germline CDR1 is KGHSH and CDR2 is LQKENI. This CDR3 is built from 15 residues. The V gene end was trimmed by 3 bases and the J gene end by 6 bases; junction bases not matched to a gene: 8. The CDR3 is CASSPTGNIINTIYF. The CDR3 DNA reads as TGTGCCAGCTCACCGACAGGGAACATTATAAACACCATATATTTT. Full variable domain (outside the CDR3, taken from reference TRBV18 and TRBJ1-3): NAGVMQNPRHLVRRRGQEARLRCSPMKGHSHVYWYRQLPEEGLKFMVYLQKENIIDESGMPKERFSAEFPKEGPSILRIQQVVRGDSAAYFCASSPTGNIINTIYFGEGSWLTVV.

This clone was recorded a few times. The rearrangement joins TRBV7-9 to TRBJ1-2; possibly TRBD1 for D (5 bases). Germline-derived CDR1 and CDR2 are SEHNR and FQNEAQ (reference sequence). This CDR3 has 16 residues. The V end was cut by 2 bases, the J end by 2 bases, with 15 bases between. CDR3 sequence (DNA): TGTGCCAGCAGCTTATACCCAGGGAGGGCGAACTATGGCTACACCTTC. This gives the protein CASSLYPGRANYGYTF.

The gene calls are TRBV7-2 and TRBJ2-2; no reliable D call. The CDR3 length is 13 residues. V was clipped by 8 bases and J by 6 bases, with 13 bases between them. Germline CDR1 is SGHTA and CDR2 is FQGNSA. The CDR3 here is CASLRSISGELFF. The CDR3 coding sequence is TGTGCCAGCCTTCGGAGTATCTCCGGGGAGCTGTTTTTT.

This chain joins TRBV6-1 and TRBJ2-7; D might be TRBD2 (5 bases). The CDR3 has 14 amino acids. Germline V gene sequence: CDR1 MNHNS, CDR2 SASEGT. The V and J ends lost 5 bases and 2 bases respectively, with 13 bases between them. CDR3 amino acids: CASSMGYSAYEQYF. The CDR3 DNA reads TGTGCCAGCAGTATGGGTTATAGCGCCTACGAGCAGTACTTC.

This chain joins TRBV18 and TRBJ1-1; 9 bases are a match to TRBD1. The CDR3 runs 15 residues. The V gene's germline CDR1 is KGHSH and CDR2 LQKENI. Germline trimming cut 3 bases from V and 7 bases from J; bases unmatched to any gene: 9. The CDR3 sequence is CASSPAGTGSIEAFF. CDR3 sequence (DNA): TGTGCCAGCTCACCTGCCGGGACAGGGTCAATTGAAGCTTTCTTT.

In this sample, this clone turned up a few times. The same CDR3 also results from other DNA sequences found in this sample. The rearrangement uses TRBV15 and TRBJ2-5, with no clear D. This CDR3 is 13 amino acids long. The V gene's germline CDR1 is LNHNV and CDR2 YYDKDF (reference sequence). Trimming stripped 0 bases from V and 5 bases from J, with 7 bases between. CDR3 nucleotides: TGTGCCACCAGCAGAGACCTTGGGGAGACCCAGTACTTC. Translated, it gives CATSRDLGETQYF.

CDR3 nucleotide sequence: TGTGCCAGCAGCCAAGATTTTGGGGGAGTCGCCGGGGAGCTGTTTTTT. Amino acid sequence: CASSQDFGGVAGELFF. The chain employs TRBV4-2 and TRBJ2-2, with D perhaps being TRBD1 or TRBD2 (5 bases each). The CDR3 is 16 residues long. Germline CDR1 and CDR2: LGHNA and YNFKEQ. V gave up 0 bases and J gave up 6 bases, with 14 bases separating them.

J is TRBJ2-7 and V is TRBV28; D is undetermined. Per germline, CDR1 MDHEN and CDR2 SYDVKM. Trimming left V 6 bases short and J 1 base short, with 10 bases between. The CDR3 covers 13 residues. The CDR3 reads CASRTTPSYEQYF. The CDR3 nucleotides are TGTGCCAGCAGGACGACGCCATCCTACGAGCAGTACTTC.

This chain joins TRBV27 and TRBJ1-2; possible D gene TRBD1, 5 bases. Germline CDR1 reads MNHEY; CDR2 reads SMNVEV (reference sequence). Trimming pared 4 bases from V and 8 bases from J, leaving 17 bases between. The CDR3 spans 14 residues. The CDR3 nucleotides read TGTGCCAGCAGTTCCCTCCGGGGGTCTTTCGGCTACACCTTC. Amino acids: CASSSLRGSFGYTF.

The gene calls are TRBV2 and TRBJ1-5; D is perhaps TRBD1 (6 bases). The V end was cut by 5 bases, the J end by 7 bases, with 18 bases between. CDR1 is SNHLY, CDR2 FYNNEI, per germline. This CDR3 region has 15 residues. This CDR3 reads CASSSEGGRGQPQHF. CDR3 nucleotides: TGTGCCAGCAGTTCAGAGGGGGGGCGAGGGCAGCCCCAGCATTTT.

The table lists this clone with a few counts. This chain links TRBV2 with TRBJ1-2, with TRBD1 identical over 9 bases. CDR1 is SNHLY and CDR2 is FYNNEI in the germline V gene. This CDR3 spans 14 amino acids. V lost 6 bases to trimming and J lost 8 bases; unmatched junction nucleotides: 10. CDR3 sequence (DNA): TGTGCCAGCAGAAAGGGGACAGGGACGGGCGGCTACACCTTC. Translating it yields CASRKGTGTGGYTF.

This chain links TRBV7-8 with TRBJ2-2, with D unclear. V lost 3 bases and J 7 bases, leaving 6 bases between the germline ends. This CDR3 has 12 amino acids. Germline CDR1 and CDR2: SGHVS and FQNEAQ. CDR3 region: CASSFRVGELFF. The CDR3 region has the DNA TGTGCCAGCAGCTTTCGGGTCGGGGAGCTGTTTTTT.

V and J are TRBV5-1 and TRBJ2-7, with 10 bases fitting TRBD2. The CDR3 has 15 residues. CDR1 and CDR2 (germline): SGHRS, YFSETQ. V was pared by 4 bases and J by 3 bases, with 7 bases of the junction left unmatched. CDR3 region: CASSLRLAGIYEQYF. CDR3 in DNA: TGCGCCAGCAGCCTTAGACTAGCGGGCATCTACGAGCAGTACTTC.

This chain joins TRBV5-6 and TRBJ2-6; no reliable D call. Germline V gene sequence: CDR1 SGHDT, CDR2 YYEEEE. The V and J ends lost 7 bases and 5 bases respectively, with 22 bases between them. The CDR3 covers 17 residues. CDR3 region: CASYASIVTNRANVLTF. The CDR3 nucleotides are TGTGCCAGCTACGCTTCAATAGTCACAAATCGGGCCAACGTCCTGACTTTC.

This clone was detected only once. The same CDR3 is also encoded by other DNA sequences in this sample. The CDR3 sequence is CASSLRTGAYEQYF. The CDR3, as DNA: TGTGCCAGCAGCCTCCGGACAGGAGCCTACGAGCAGTACTTC. The chain uses TRBV7-2 and TRBJ2-7; 7 nucleotides agree with TRBD1. Unmatched junction bases numbered 6, after V lost 5 bases and J lost 2 bases. The CDR3 extends over 14 amino acids. Per germline, CDR1 SGHTA and CDR2 FQGNSA.